One sample yielded the 11 T cell receptor beta chains listed below, sequenced in a study of tumor and adjacent non-tumor tissue in lung cancer. No cell sorting was done before RNA was extracted from the tissue. The library came from three nested PCR rounds adapted from ARM-PCR protocols. Using its own MiXCR run on the multiplex PCR reads, TCRdb lists one record per CDR3 protein. There are approximately 71,000 distinct CDR3 sequences in the sample; about three fifths occur only once, and 20% to 25% lies in the top ten. Sample: lung tumor tissue. Receptors were obtained from a man aged 45 to 65 with non-small cell lung cancer.

This clonotype was observed at least ten times. V and J are TRBV7-9 and TRBJ2-3, with 10 positions matching TRBD2. The V gene's germline CDR1 is SEHNR and CDR2 FQNEAQ (reference sequence). The CDR3 is made up of 15 amino acids. The trim removed 0 bases at V and 4 bases at J, leaving 1 base unmatched. The CDR3 spells CASSLASGRPDTQYF. The CDR3 DNA sequence: TGTGCCAGCAGCTTAGCTAGCGGGAGGCCAGATACGCAGTATTTT.

Worth noting for this clonotype: The junction does not match germline at one end; this may be a read error. The chain is built from TRBV12-3 or TRBV12-4 and TRBJ2-4, with D perhaps matching TRBD1 (6 bases). This CDR3 has 14 amino acids. The CDR3 nucleotides read TGTGCCAGCAGTCCAAGGGGGATAGGAAACATTGAGTACTTC. This gives the protein CASSPRGIGNIEYF.

The chain carries TRBV5-1 and TRBJ2-2; maybe TRBD1 (6 bases). Looked up from germline, CDR1 is SGHRS and CDR2 is YFSETQ. V dropped 3 bases and J dropped 0 bases, with 12 bases sitting between them. This CDR3 comprises 16 residues. The DNA of the CDR3 is TGCGCCAGCAGCTGGATGGGGACAACGAACACCGGGGAGCTGTTTTTT. Amino acids: CASSWMGTTNTGELFF.

For this clonotype: A much larger clone differs by one base, so this may be a read error. This rearrangement joins TRBV25-1 to TRBJ1-2; D possibly corresponds to TRBD1 (5 bases). The V end lost 6 bases, the J end lost 7 bases, and 9 bases lay between the germline ends. CDR3 length equals 11 residues. CDR1 and CDR2 (germline): MGHDK, SYGVNS. The DNA of the CDR3 is TGTGCCAGCAGACACGGGGGTGGCTACACCTTC. Encoded protein: CASRHGGGYTF.

This clonotype was observed at least ten times. The chain links TRBV5-1 to TRBJ2-3; D is unclear. In germline, CDR1 is SGHRS, CDR2 YFSETQ. V was clipped by 0 bases and J by 11 bases, with 16 bases between them. The CDR3 is 14 amino acids. In nucleotides, the CDR3 is TGCGCCAGCAGCTTGGAGCTGGACGGACGGATGCAGTATTTT. It translates to CASSLELDGRMQYF. The full variable domain, rest sourced from reference TRBV5-1 and TRBJ2-3, is KAGVTQTPRYLIKTRGQQVTLSCSPISGHRSVSWYQQTPGQGLQFLFEYFSETQRNKGNFPGRFSGRQFSNSRSEMNVSTLELGDSALYLCASSLELDGRMQYFGPGTRLTVL.

A remark on this clonotype: This may stem from a read error, because a much larger clone lies one nucleotide away. This rearrangement joins TRBV28 to TRBJ1-2; D ambiguous. Per the germline V gene, CDR1 is MDHEN and CDR2 is SYDVKM. The CDR3 runs 14 residues. The CDR3 loop is CASSSAAINYGYNF. The CDR3 DNA reads TGTGCCAGCAGTTCTGCAGCTATTAACTATGGCTACAACTTC.

A few counts support this clonotype. J is TRBJ2-7 and V is TRBV30, with 9 bases that match TRBD2. This CDR3 is built from 14 residues. CDR1 GTSNPN and CDR2 SVGIG come from the germline V gene (reference sequence). The CDR3 protein is CALERASGAGEQYF. As DNA, the CDR3 is TGTGCTTTGGAGCGGGCTAGCGGGGCAGGGGAGCAGTACTTC.

About this clonotype itself: This sequence may be a read error, since a much larger clone differs from it by one base. J is TRBJ2-7 and V is TRBV20-1, with D hard to call. V lost 5 bases, J lost 0 bases, and 14 bases lay in between. CDR3 length: 14 residues. Germline CDR1 is DFQATT and CDR2 is SNEGSKA (reference sequence). The CDR3 nucleotides are TGCAGTGCTGAAGACTGCCTGAGCTCCTACGAGCAGTACTTC. Translating gives CSAEDCLSSYEQYF.

About this clonotype itself: A much larger clone sits a single nucleotide away, making a read error possible. V is TRBV29-1 and J is TRBJ2-3, with D possibly matching TRBD1 (5 bases). This CDR3 contains 12 residues. Germline loops: CDR1 SQVTM, CDR2 ANQGSEA. Trimming pared 6 bases from V and 3 bases from J, leaving 10 bases between. CDR3 DNA: TGCAGCGTCTGCAGGGTAACAGATACGCAGTATTTT. The encoded protein is CSVCRVTDTQYF.

The chain employs TRBV11-2 and TRBJ1-1; possible D gene TRBD1, 5 bases. From germline, CDR1 is SGHAT and CDR2 FQNNGV. V was cut by 9 bases and J by 3 bases, with 14 bases left in between. This CDR3 region has 13 residues. The CDR3 DNA is TGTGCCAGTAGCGGCAAAGGGGACACTGAAGCTTTCTTT. Protein: CASSGKGDTEAFF.

This rearrangement joins TRBV23-1 to TRBJ2-7; D unresolved. TRBV23-1 is annotated as an ORF whose role is uncertain. Trimming took off 4 bases at V and 3 bases at J, with 10 bases between the two ends. The CDR3 consists of 13 residues. The CDR3 DNA reads as TGCGCCAGCAGTCGCGGTGGCGGCTACGAGCAGTACTTC. This sequence encodes CASSRGGGYEQYF.